What follows are 25 T cell receptor beta chains derived from one specimen sequenced in a study of neurological immune-mediated disorders. MiXCR, applied by TCRdb to the 5' RACE reads, yields one record per CDR3 protein. The sample lists roughly 80,000 distinct CDR3 sequences; roughly 9% were seen once. Sequencing was performed on PBMCs. These receptors originate from a man between 45 and 60 years old in good health.

This clonotype was observed many times. The chain carries TRBV4-2 and TRBJ2-6, with D possibly matching TRBD2 (6 bases). CDR1 and CDR2 from the germline V gene are LGHNA and YNFKEQ. Between the trimmed V and J ends, which lost 1 base and 0 bases, there was a span of 16 bases. This CDR3 comprises 19 residues. The CDR3: CASSQARRGATSGANVLTF. CDR3 nucleotide sequence: TGTGCCAGCAGCCAAGCAAGGCGGGGAGCCACCTCTGGGGCCAACGTCCTGACTTTC.

V is TRBV28 and J is TRBJ2-7; D remains unclear. There are 15 residues in the CDR3. Trimming shortened V by 6 bases and J by 6 bases, and 21 bases separated the two germline ends. Germline values: CDR1 MDHEN, CDR2 SYDVKM. CDR3 nucleotides: TGTGCCAGCAGCCTGGCAGGCAAGGGAATGGGCGAGCAGTACTTC. Translated, it gives CASSLAGKGMGEQYF.

This clonotype showed up many times. The chain uses TRBV5-1 and TRBJ2-7, with 10 bases matching TRBD2. Per germline, CDR1 SGHRS and CDR2 YFSETQ. The J segment lost 4 bases and the V segment lost 3 bases, leaving 10 bases of the junction unmatched. The CDR3 has 16 residues. CDR3 DNA sequence: TGCGCCAGCAGCTCTGAGGCCGGGACTAGCGCTTACGAGCAGTACTTC. It specifies CASSSEAGTSAYEQYF.

The sample holds many counts of this clonotype. CDR3 DNA sequence: TGTGCCAGCAGCTCCCCCGGGCAGGGGGCGGGGAACACTGAAGCTTTCTTT. As protein: CASSSPGQGAGNTEAFF. The chain recombines TRBV7-2 with TRBJ1-1, with 8 bases aligning to TRBD1. The CDR3 runs 17 residues. Germline trimming cut 4 bases from V and 1 base from J; bases unmatched to any gene: 11. CDR1 and CDR2 (germline): SGHTA, FQGNSA.

This clonotype has at least ten counts. The chain recombines TRBV5-6 with TRBJ2-1; 8 nucleotides align to TRBD1. The CDR3 spans 16 residues. Germline trimming cut 7 bases from V and 6 bases from J; bases unmatched to any gene: 15. CDR1 SGHDT and CDR2 YYEEEE come from the germline V gene. The CDR3 sequence is CASAQSGTGGLNEQFF. In nucleotides, the CDR3 is TGTGCCAGCGCCCAATCCGGGACAGGCGGACTCAATGAGCAGTTCTTC.

This clonotype was counted ten times or more. The chain carries TRBV6-5 and TRBJ2-7, with D possibly TRBD2 on 7 matching bases. In germline, CDR1 is MNHEY, CDR2 SVGAGI. The CDR3 totals 15 residues. V lost 0 bases and J 2 bases, leaving 11 bases between the germline ends. CDR3 in amino acids: CASSYSGGLTYEQYF. DNA for the CDR3: TGTGCCAGCAGTTACTCGGGGGGGCTGACCTACGAGCAGTACTTC.

This clonotype has a count of ten or more. V is TRBV11-1 and J is TRBJ1-1; D call uncertain. Germline assignment: CDR1 SGHAT and CDR2 FQDESV (reference sequence). The V end was cut by 1 base, the J end by 0 bases, with 12 bases between. This CDR3 comprises 16 residues. The CDR3 reads CASSLGGAEMNTEAFF. CDR3 DNA sequence: TGTGCCAGCAGCTTAGGAGGAGCCGAAATGAACACTGAAGCTTTCTTT.

This clonotype was detected many times. The chain carries TRBV7-2 and TRBJ2-7, with D possibly TRBD2 on 6 matching bases. Germline CDR1 SGHTA, CDR2 FQGNSA. The CDR3 runs to 13 residues. V lost 3 bases, J lost 3 bases, and 9 bases lay in between. In DNA, the CDR3 is TGTGCCAGCAGCTTCGGGGGAATCTACGAGCAGTACTTC. As protein: CASSFGGIYEQYF.

A word on this clonotype: A much larger clone differs by one base, so this may be a read error. The genes are TRBV6-5 and TRBJ1-2; TRBD1 aligns across 8 bases. Per the germline V gene, CDR1 is MNHEY and CDR2 is SVGAGI. With 10 bases clipped from V and 4 bases from J, the junction kept 2 bases outside the gene matches. The CDR3 is 11 residues long. CDR3 DNA: TGTGCCACCGGGACAGGCTATGGCTACACCTTC. Translating it yields CATGTGYGYTF.

Ten or more counts support this clonotype. The chain joins TRBV20-1 to TRBJ1-5; D remains ambiguous. Trimming took off 6 bases at V and 4 bases at J, with 16 bases between the two ends. The CDR3 length is 14 residues. Germline lookup yields CDR1 DFQATT and CDR2 SNEGSKA (reference sequence). The CDR3 DNA reads as TGCAGTGCCGAAGGTAGAGATCCTAATCAGCCCCAGCATTTT. This encodes CSAEGRDPNQPQHF.

The table lists this clonotype with many counts. This rearrangement joins TRBV7-2 to TRBJ2-1; weak D call: TRBD1 (5 bases). Per the germline V gene, CDR1 is SGHTA and CDR2 is FQGNSA. The CDR3 runs to 19 residues. Between the trimmed V and J ends, which lost 1 base and 0 bases, there was a span of 19 bases. CDR3 sequence: CASSLESGRAASSYNEQFF. The CDR3 region has the DNA TGTGCCAGCAGCTTAGAATCAGGGCGTGCGGCGAGCTCCTACAATGAGCAGTTCTTC.

In this sample, this clonotype turned up many times. The chain recombines TRBV20-1 with TRBJ2-3; TRBD2 aligns across 12 bases. The CDR3 contains 13 residues. CDR1 DFQATT and CDR2 SNEGSKA come from the germline V gene (reference sequence). The CDR3 region is CSTLAGGRDTQYF. CDR3 nucleotide sequence: TGCAGCACCCTAGCGGGAGGGCGGGATACGCAGTATTTT.

This clonotype occurred many times. The V call is TRBV7-2, the J call TRBJ2-3; D uncertain. Trimming left V 2 bases short and J 6 bases short, with 12 bases between. Germline values: CDR1 SGHTA, CDR2 FQGNSA. The CDR3 covers 14 residues. CDR3 DNA sequence: TGTGCCAGCAGCTTAAAGTTTTCGGCGGATACGCAGTATTTT. As protein: CASSLKFSADTQYF.

In this sample, this clonotype turned up many times. The CDR3 DNA follows: TGTGCCAGCAGCCCTCCGATACTAGCGGCCTACAATGAGCAGTTCTTC. Translating gives CASSPPILAAYNEQFF. The chain recombines TRBV14 with TRBJ2-1, with TRBD2 matching over 8 bases. This CDR3 has 16 amino acids. V was pared by 4 bases and J by 2 bases, with 7 bases of the junction left unmatched. Germline CDR1 and CDR2: SGHDN and FVKESK.

This clonotype was detected only once. Possible read error: a much larger clone is one base away. The chain has TRBV5-6 and TRBJ2-7; D unclear. Looked up from germline, CDR1 is SGHDT and CDR2 is YYEEEE. The CDR3 has 15 amino acids. V lost 0 bases, J lost 5 bases, and 15 bases lay in between. The CDR3 DNA is TGTGCCAGCAGCTTGGGGCCAGCTGGAGCCCACGAGCAGTACTTC. Its translation: CASSLGPAGAHEQYF.

The chain employs TRBV11-2 and TRBJ2-7; perhaps TRBD1 as D (5 bases). Looked up from germline, CDR1 is SGHAT and CDR2 is FQNNGV. V was clipped by 4 bases and J by 4 bases, with 11 bases between them. This CDR3 is built from 13 residues. The CDR3 DNA reads TGTGCCAGCAGCTCGGCCAGGGCATACGAGCAGTACTTC. Protein product: CASSSARAYEQYF.

This clonotype was seen at least ten times. The chain has TRBV6-6 and TRBJ1-5; D unresolved. This CDR3 spans 14 amino acids. Trimming took off 5 bases at V and 9 bases at J, with 17 bases between the two ends. Germline V gene lookup returns CDR1 MNHNY and CDR2 SVGAGI (reference sequence). The CDR3 sequence: CASSPTGAPTPQHF. The DNA for the CDR3 is TGTGCCAGCAGTCCCACGGGCGCCCCTACGCCCCAGCATTTT.

In its sample, this clonotype was seen many times. V and J are TRBV6-6 and TRBJ1-5; weak D call: TRBD1 (6 bases). Trimming left V 5 bases short and J 6 bases short, with 11 bases between. The length of the CDR3 is 13 residues. From germline, CDR1 is MNHNY and CDR2 SVGAGI (reference sequence). In DNA form, the CDR3 reads TGTGCCAGCAGTCTACAGGGAATTCAGCCCCAGCATTTT. It is translated as CASSLQGIQPQHF.

This clonotype was seen repeatedly, ten times or more. The chain couples TRBV20-1 to TRBJ2-4, with D perhaps TRBD2 (6 bases). CDR1 and CDR2 from the germline V gene are DFQATT and SNEGSKA (reference sequence). The CDR3 sequence is 13 residues long. Trimming removed 6 bases at V and 7 bases at J, with 16 bases between. CDR3 coding DNA: TGCAGTGCCGGGGACTTCGGAGGGAACATTCAGTACTTC. Translated: CSAGDFGGNIQYF.

Of note for this clonotype: An end of the junction differs from the germline gene, which may be a read error. The gene calls are TRBV7-9 and TRBJ2-3; D not resolved. Germline CDR1 is SEHNR and CDR2 is FQNEAQ (reference sequence). The CDR3 contains 15 residues. In DNA form, the CDR3 reads TGTGCCAGCAACCCGCTGTGGGGTTTCTCGGATACGCAGAATTTT. Its protein product is CASNPLWGFSDTQNF. Supplemented by reference TRBV7-9 and TRBJ2-3, the full variable domain reads DTGVSQNPRHKITKRGQNVTFRCDPISEHNRLYWYRQTLGQGPEFLTYFQNEAQLEKSRLLSDRFSAERPKGSFSTLEIQRTEQGDSAMYLCASNPLWGFSDTQNFGPGTRLTVL.

The table lists this clonotype with many counts. This chain links TRBV6-6 with TRBJ1-4; maybe TRBD1 (5 bases). This CDR3 is 14 amino acids long. V lost 7 bases, J lost 5 bases, and 14 bases lay in between. Germline V gene lookup returns CDR1 MNHNY and CDR2 SVGAGI (reference sequence). CDR3 loop: CASTTGHLNEKLFF. CDR3 in DNA: TGTGCCAGCACCACGGGGCACTTAAATGAAAAACTGTTTTTT.

This clonotype has ten or more counts. The gene calls are TRBV7-8 and TRBJ2-1; 13 bases are shared with TRBD2. CDR3 length: 16 amino acids. V was clipped by 1 base and J by 4 bases; unmatched bases: 1. The germline V gene encodes CDR1 SGHVS and CDR2 FQNEAQ. The CDR3 sequence is CASSLGTSGGYNEQFF. Here the CDR3 DNA reads TGTGCCAGCAGCTTAGGGACTAGCGGGGGTTACAATGAGCAGTTCTTC.

This clonotype was recorded many times. CDR3 bases: TGTGCCAGCAGCCAAGGAGACAGGGGGGACACAGATACGCAGTATTTT. Amino acids: CASSQGDRGDTDTQYF. The chain carries TRBV4-2 and TRBJ2-3; 9 bases map to TRBD1. The CDR3 covers 16 residues. After removal of 1 base from V and 2 bases from J, the junction contained 4 bases not matched to a gene. CDR1 is LGHNA, CDR2 YNFKEQ, per germline.

The sample holds many counts of this clonotype. The CDR3 spells CASSSAGSSYEQYF. The CDR3 DNA reads TGTGCCAGCAGCTCGGCAGGGAGCTCCTACGAGCAGTACTTC. The chain has TRBV7-9 and TRBJ2-7, with D perhaps given as TRBD1 or TRBD2 (5 bases each). This CDR3 contains 14 residues. Germline V gives CDR1 SEHNR, CDR2 FQNEAQ (reference sequence). V gave up 4 bases and J gave up 0 bases, with 10 bases separating them.

In this sample, this clonotype turned up many times. The gene calls are TRBV27 and TRBJ2-7, with 11 bases matching TRBD2. V trimming: 2 bases; J trimming: 3 bases; junction bases outside the gene matches: 3. Per the germline V gene, CDR1 is MNHEY and CDR2 is SMNVEV (reference sequence). The CDR3 totals 15 residues. CDR3 in DNA: TGTGCCAGCAGTTTACTAGCGGGAGGATTCTACGAGCAGTACTTC. Translation: CASSLLAGGFYEQYF.